This T cell receptor (beta chain) was sequenced for a study of cytomegalovirus exposure and HLA in healthy donors. Profiled with immunoSEQ multiplex PCR; TCRdb holds only in-frame clones, not every one. The sample has 250,000 to 350,000 clones; 85% to 90% are singletons. The CDR3 consists of 13 residues. Germline V gives CDR1 SGHRS, CDR2 YFSETQ. V lost 0 bases and J 4 bases, leaving 7 bases between the germline ends. Worth noting for this clone: Its antigen is unknown. The same CDR3 arises from other DNA sequences in this sample as well.

General observations from the study: Most TCRs appeared rarely, but some public TCRs recurred in many donors. Cytomegalovirus association was assigned to under 200 TCR beta chains.

This chain links TRBV5-1 with TRBJ2-5; D may be TRBD1 (5 bases). Sequenced: PBMCs. The TCR comes from a woman aged 18-29 years in good health and CMV-seronegative. This CDR3 reads CASSLVGAETQYF. The CDR3 DNA sequence: TGCGCCAGCAGCTTGGTTGGGGCAGAGACCCAGTACTTC.